This T cell receptor beta chain was sequenced for a study of CD8+CD57+ T cells in acquired aplastic anemia. Only patients with CD8+CD57+ cell expansion on flow cytometry were chosen for sequencing. The CDR3 runs to 13 residues. Germline CDR1 reads KGHDR; CDR2 reads SFDVKD. Deletions cut 3 bases from V and 1 base from J, with 5 bases between. The TCR beta profiling, which covered VDJ combination and CDR3 sequence, was carried out using genomic DNA as the template. TCRdb re-called the reads through MiXCR, storing one row per CDR3 protein. The data hold about 180,000 distinct CDR3 sequences, with nearly 65% observed a single time.

Input material: sorted CD4+, CD8+, or CD8+CD57+ T cells (not recorded which) from PBMCs. The chain combines TRBV24-1 with TRBJ1-1; weak D call: TRBD1 (5 bases). This TCR derives from a human donor with aplastic anemia. CDR3 residues: CATSDGQNTEAFF. CDR3 nucleotide sequence: TGTGCCACCAGTGATGGACAGAACACTGAAGCTTTCTTT.